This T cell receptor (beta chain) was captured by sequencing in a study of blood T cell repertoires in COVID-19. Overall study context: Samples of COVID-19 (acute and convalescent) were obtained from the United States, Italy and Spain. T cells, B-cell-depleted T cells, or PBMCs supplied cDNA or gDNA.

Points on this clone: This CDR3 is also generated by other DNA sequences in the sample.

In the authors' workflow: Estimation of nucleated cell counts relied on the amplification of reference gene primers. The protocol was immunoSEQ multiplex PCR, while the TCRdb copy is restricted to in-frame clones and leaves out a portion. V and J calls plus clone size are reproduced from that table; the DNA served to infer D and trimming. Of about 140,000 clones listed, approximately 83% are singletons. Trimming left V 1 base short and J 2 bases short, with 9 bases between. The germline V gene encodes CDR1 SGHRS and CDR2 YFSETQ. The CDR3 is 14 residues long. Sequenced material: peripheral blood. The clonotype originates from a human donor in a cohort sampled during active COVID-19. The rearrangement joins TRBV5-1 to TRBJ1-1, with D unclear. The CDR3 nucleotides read TGCGCCAGCAGCTTGCCGGGAGGAAACACTGAAGCTTTCTTT. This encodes CASSLPGGNTEAFF.